A selection of T cell receptor beta chains follows, all from one sample in a study of T-cell reconstitution after alpha-beta-depleted transplantation in children. Each CDR3 protein gets one entry after TCRdb re-called the PCR reads with MiXCR. The sample holds over 150,000 distinct CDR3 sequences; 6.6% are singletons and the top ten take 5.5% to 6.5%. The sample was PBMCs, taken before TCRalphabeta/CD19-depleted stem cell transplant. These receptors were collected from a boy aged 2 to 10 with acute lymphoblastic leukemia, due to receive a stem cell transplant. Both conserved end residues are part of each CDR3. Fields, in order: clone size, D gene, CDR3 length, V gene, J gene, CDR3 protein, CDR3 DNA. A D gene is named only where the DNA matches it firmly. Rows give clone size only sometimes, using once, few, many, or a class for an expanded clone.

size: many; D: -; length: 14; V: TRBV29-1; J: TRBJ2-5; CDR3: CSVGSGASQETQYF; DNA: TGCAGCGTTGGGTCAGGGGCCTCACAAGAGACCCAGTACTTC
size: many; D: -; length: 14; V: TRBV29-1; J: TRBJ2-3; CDR3: CSVAVSGSTDTQYF; DNA: TGCAGCGTTGCGGTCTCAGGGAGCACAGATACGCAGTATTTT
size: few; D: TRBD1; length: 16; V: TRBV6-2/TRBV6-3; J: TRBJ1-2; CDR3: CASTRDPTGGGYGYTF; DNA: TGTGCCAGCACGAGGGATCCGACAGGGGGAGGCTATGGCTACACCTTC
size: -; D: -; length: 15; V: TRBV5-1; J: TRBJ2-5; CDR3: CASASVSLGQETQYF; DNA: TGCGCCAGCGCTAGCGTTTCCCTAGGGCAAGAGACCCAGTACTTC
size: many; D: -; length: 15; V: TRBV28; J: TRBJ1-6; CDR3: CASEGPNSYNSPLHF; DNA: TGTGCCAGCGAGGGGCCCAACTCCTATAATTCACCCCTCCACTTT
size: many; D: -; length: 15; V: TRBV7-2; J: TRBJ2-5; CDR3: CASSLLPQRRETQYF; DNA: TGTGCCAGCAGCTTATTGCCTCAGCGTAGGGAGACCCAGTACTTC
size: -; D: -; length: 12; V: TRBV5-6; J: TRBJ1-2; CDR3: CASSLGGVGYTF; DNA: TGTGCCAGCAGCTTGGGGGGGGTCGGCTACACCTTC
size: many; D: -; length: 15; V: TRBV29-1; J: TRBJ1-4; CDR3: CSVQTATSTNEKLFF; DNA: TGCAGCGTCCAGACAGCGACATCAACTAATGAAAAACTGTTTTTT
size: few; D: TRBD2; length: 17; V: TRBV5-1; J: TRBJ2-1; CDR3: CASSLLAGGPPYNEQFF; DNA: TGCGCCAGCAGCTTACTAGCGGGGGGCCCCCCTTACAATGAGCAGTTCTTC
size: many; D: TRBD2; length: 17; V: TRBV27; J: TRBJ2-3; CDR3: CASSRPGLAGGTDTQYF; DNA: TGTGCCAGCAGTAGACCGGGACTAGCGGGAGGCACAGATACGCAGTATTTT
size: many; D: -; length: 13; V: TRBV29-1; J: TRBJ2-1; CDR3: CSVERQERNEQFF; DNA: TGCAGCGTTGAAAGGCAGGAGAGGAATGAGCAGTTCTTC
size: many; D: TRBD1; length: 15; V: TRBV11-2; J: TRBJ1-6; CDR3: CASRRPGQAISPLHF; DNA: TGTGCCAGCAGACGCCCTGGACAGGCGATTTCACCCCTCCACTTT
size: many; D: -; length: 13; V: TRBV28; J: TRBJ1-2; CDR3: CASSPSPPYGYTF; DNA: TGTGCCAGCAGTCCCTCCCCGCCTTATGGCTACACCTTC
size: many; D: -; length: 13; V: TRBV7-9; J: TRBJ2-7; CDR3: CASRAGSGYEQYF; DNA: TGTGCCAGCAGAGCAGGGTCGGGCTACGAGCAGTACTTC
size: many; D: -; length: 15; V: TRBV5-1; J: TRBJ2-3; CDR3: CASGSGVLVTDTQYF; DNA: TGCGCCAGCGGCTCAGGGGTATTGGTTACAGATACGCAGTATTTT
size: -; D: -; length: 17; V: TRBV7-9; J: TRBJ1-2; CDR3: CASSENLGAFSNYGYTF; DNA: TGTGCCAGCAGCGAGAATCTGGGGGCCTTCTCTAACTATGGCTACACCTTC
size: many; D: -; length: 14; V: TRBV20-1; J: TRBJ2-3; CDR3: CSARGQGNTDTQYF; DNA: TGCAGTGCTAGAGGCCAGGGGAACACAGATACGCAGTATTTT
size: few; D: TRBD1; length: 15; V: TRBV7-9; J: TRBJ2-5; CDR3: CASSTTGSDQETQYF; DNA: TGTGCCAGCAGCACGACAGGGTCGGACCAAGAGACCCAGTACTTC
size: many; D: -; length: 15; V: TRBV6-2/TRBV6-3; J: TRBJ2-2; CDR3: CASSYYLPSTGELFF; DNA: TGTGCCAGCAGTTACTACCTCCCGTCCACCGGGGAGCTGTTTTTT
size: few; D: TRBD2; length: 17; V: TRBV12-3/TRBV12-4; J: TRBJ2-5; CDR3: CASSSLSGGGFRETQYF; DNA: TGTGCCAGCAGTTCACTTAGCGGGGGGGGGTTCCGAGAGACCCAGTACTTC
size: many; D: -; length: 12; V: TRBV20-1; J: TRBJ2-5; CDR3: CSASTRRQTQYF; DNA: TGCAGTGCTAGCACTAGACGACAGACCCAGTACTTC
size: few; D: -; length: 15; V: TRBV20-1; J: TRBJ2-2; CDR3: CSASGIGPNTGELFF; DNA: TGCAGTGCTAGTGGGATCGGACCAAACACCGGGGAGCTGTTTTTT
size: many; D: -; length: 13; V: TRBV12-3/TRBV12-4; J: TRBJ1-1; CDR3: CASSLGEPGEAFF; DNA: TGTGCCAGCAGTTTAGGGGAACCGGGCGAAGCTTTCTTT
size: -; D: -; length: 12; V: TRBV6-5; J: TRBJ2-5; CDR3: CATRGIQETQYF; DNA: TGTGCCACCAGGGGAATACAAGAGACCCAGTACTTC
size: many; D: TRBD1; length: 16; V: TRBV7-8; J: TRBJ2-7; CDR3: CASSSPRTGTSYEQYF; DNA: TGTGCCAGCAGCTCGCCACGGACAGGGACTTCCTACGAGCAGTACTTC